These T cell receptor beta chains were read from a single sample in a study of cytomegalovirus exposure and HLA in healthy donors. Clones were sequenced by immunoSEQ multiplex PCR, and TCRdb holds only the in-frame ones, with some missing. In the table there are roughly 120,000 clones, roughly three quarters of which are singletons. Sequenced: PBMCs. The receptors originated from a man between 50 and 59 years old in good health and CMV-seropositive. Each CDR3 is given with its conserved first and last residue. A D gene is named only where the DNA matches it firmly. Clone sizes are given selectively: once, few, many, or a class where the clone is expanded.

d_gene,j_gene,abundance,v_gene,CDR3aa,CDR3nt
-,TRBJ2-3,-,TRBV18,CASSYTGTDTQYF,TGTGCCAGCTCGTATACAGGGACAGATACGCAGTATTTT
TRBD2,TRBJ2-3,-,TRBV2,CASSGLADSLSTDTQYF,TGTGCCAGCAGTGGACTAGCGGATTCCCTTAGCACAGATACGCAGTATTTT
TRBD1,TRBJ2-7,-,TRBV2,CASRRQGYEQYF,TGTGCCAGCCGCAGACAGGGGTACGAGCAGTACTTC
-,TRBJ2-7,-,TRBV10-3,CAISEGAAYEQYF,TGTGCCATCAGTGAGGGGGCGGCCTACGAGCAGTACTTC
-,TRBJ2-7,-,TRBV19,CASSISGTSTYEQYF,TGTGCCAGTAGTATATCGGGGACATCAACCTACGAGCAGTACTTC
-,TRBJ2-5,-,TRBV10-3,CAISGSDRDYQETQYF,TGTGCCATCAGTGGTTCGGACCGGGACTACCAAGAGACCCAGTACTTC
TRBD2,TRBJ2-3,few,TRBV9,CASRDERGDLTDTQYF,TGTGCCAGCCGCGACGAGCGGGGGGATCTCACAGATACGCAGTATTTT
-,TRBJ1-1,-,TRBV14,CASSQGLRTEAFF,TGTGCCAGCAGCCAAGGACTGAGAACCGAAGCTTTCTTT
-,TRBJ1-1,once,TRBV7-8,CASSGAAGWSPTEAFF,TGTGCCAGCAGCGGCGCGGCAGGGTGGTCTCCCACTGAAGCTTTCTTT
-,TRBJ2-5,few,TRBV7-8,CASSLLLETQYF,TGTGCCAGCAGCTTACTTTTGGAGACCCAGTACTTC
TRBD2,TRBJ2-1,once,TRBV4-2,CASSQGETGGNEQFF,TGTGCCAGCAGCCAAGGGGAAACGGGAGGCAATGAGCAGTTCTTC
TRBD1,TRBJ2-4,-,TRBV28,CASSPQQGAAIQYF,TGTGCCAGCAGTCCTCAACAGGGGGCGGCCATTCAGTACTTC
TRBD1,TRBJ2-2,-,TRBV11-3,CASSLMGTGDTGELFF,TGTGCCAGCAGCCTCATGGGGACAGGGGACACCGGGGAGCTGTTTTTT
-,TRBJ1-4,-,TRBV28,CASSFHRELFF,TGTGCCAGCAGTTTTCATCGGGAACTGTTTTTT
-,TRBJ1-1,-,TRBV19,CASSFNQRNTEAFF,TGTGCCAGTAGTTTCAATCAGCGGAACACTGAAGCTTTCTTT
-,TRBJ2-3,-,TRBV19,CASSFTNRGGGTDTQYF,TGTGCCAGTAGTTTTACCAACAGGGGCGGAGGGACAGATACGCAGTATTTT
TRBD1,TRBJ1-6,-,TRBV15,CATSGMDRGDNSPLHF,TGTGCCACCAGCGGAATGGACAGGGGGGATAATTCACCCCTCCACTTT
TRBD2,TRBJ2-5,-,TRBV28,CATELAGMETQYF,TGTGCTACCGAACTAGCGGGAATGGAGACCCAGTACTTC
TRBD1,TRBJ2-3,-,TRBV5-1,CASSPTGATDTQYF,TGCGCCAGCAGCCCGACAGGGGCCACAGATACGCAGTATTTT
TRBD1,TRBJ1-1,-,TRBV27,CASSSGGWGNTEAFF,TGTGCCAGCAGTTCAGGGGGCTGGGGGAACACTGAAGCTTTCTTT